This T cell receptor (beta chain) originates from a study of a mutant IDH1 vaccine in newly diagnosed glioma. Study overall: Antecedent treatment encompassed radiotherapy, temozolomide, or their combination; the majority received both.

This clone was detected only a few times. Time point given: baseline, week 1 (first vaccination visit). Treatment in this sample: pre-vaccination baseline after standard-of-care therapy. The CDR3 extends over 14 amino acids. Germline CDR1 is LGHNA and CDR2 is YSLEER. The V gene lost 1 base and the J gene lost 4 bases, with 10 bases spanning the gap. Using immunoSEQ multiplex PCR, the repertoire was profiled, and TCRdb retains in-frame clones only, with some absent. The sample has around 37,000 clones, roughly 92% seen once. The sequences come from PBMCs, collected from a glioma patient treated with radiotherapy, temozolomide or both. The chain is built from TRBV4-3 and TRBJ1-2; a weak D match, TRBD1 (5 bases). This TCR was sampled from a man in his late teens or twenties with glioma. The CDR3 sequence is CASSQGQGGYGYTF. Written as DNA, the CDR3 is TGCGCCAGCAGCCAAGGTCAGGGTGGCTATGGCTACACCTTC.